This T cell receptor beta chain was obtained from a study of T cell responses to AZD1222 COVID-19 vaccine. About the research overall: Doses given second, at about 4 or about 12 weeks, were pooled. The study's findings and limits: With dominance at 160-218 and 743-854, vaccine-associated CD4 TCRs spanned spike. Clonal diversity may have been underestimated, and the donors were mostly white British, with more females than males. Without day 14 samples, only post-peak T cell repertoires were studied.

With respect to this clone: What it binds is not known.

The protocol was immunoSEQ multiplex PCR, while the TCRdb copy is restricted to in-frame clones and leaves out a portion. The table lists roughly 180,000 clones, roughly 87% of them singletons, with around 3% in the top ten. Material: peripheral blood, obtained on day 0 of AZD1222 vaccination. This clonotype was obtained from an adult in good health.

In DNA, the CDR3 is TGTGCCAGCAGTAAGGCAGACGATACGCAGTATTTT. Its protein product is CASSKADDTQYF. The chain uses TRBV27 and TRBJ2-3; D uncertain. The CDR3 has 12 amino acids. Germline CDR1 MNHEY, CDR2 SMNVEV (reference sequence). V was pared by 5 bases and J by 6 bases, with 9 bases between.